The 31 T cell receptor beta chains below were found in one sample sequenced in a study of vaccination effects on CD4 cells after COVID-19. Their recognized antigens are unknown. Assay: immunoSEQ multiplex PCR; the TCRdb copy retains only in-frame clones and omits some. The sample lists tens of thousands of clones, roughly three fifths occurring once. Culture proceeded for about 11 days, and CD4+ T cells were then isolated. Material: CD4+ T cells from PBMCs cultured without peptide, obtained before COVID-19 vaccination. The receptor source for this set is a human donor who received a COVID-19 vaccine.

The chain recombines TRBV6-2 or TRBV6-3 with TRBJ1-4, with D unresolved. The CDR3 covers 16 residues. V lost 2 bases and J 0 bases, leaving 10 bases between the germline ends. Per germline, CDR1 MNHEY and CDR2 SVGEGT. The CDR3 DNA reads as TGTGCCAGCAGTTACGGTGGCACCTCAACTAATGAAAAACTGTTTTTT. Protein sequence: CASSYGGTSTNEKLFF.

The chain uses TRBV6-2 or TRBV6-3 and TRBJ2-3, with 11 bases that match TRBD2. The trim removed 0 bases at V and 6 bases at J, leaving 5 bases unmatched. The CDR3 runs to 16 residues. Germline V gene sequence: CDR1 MNHEY, CDR2 SVGEGT. CDR3 residues: CASSYSTSGGYDTQYF. In DNA, the CDR3 is TGTGCCAGCAGTTACTCAACTAGCGGGGGATACGATACGCAGTATTTT.

The gene calls are TRBV6-5 and TRBJ1-2; 10 nucleotides align to TRBD1. J gave up 0 bases and V 6 bases, and 4 bases lay outside the gene matches. The CDR3 extends over 15 amino acids. Germline V gives CDR1 MNHEY, CDR2 SVGAGI. CDR3 DNA sequence: TGTGCCAGCAGGCGGGACAGGGGATCTAACTATGGCTACACCTTC. This sequence encodes CASRRDRGSNYGYTF.

This clone was seen more than once but under ten times. CDR3 coding DNA: TGTGCCAGCAGCCAAGACAGAGGGGGTCGGACCAAAAACATTCAGTACTTC. It encodes CASSQDRGGRTKNIQYF. The chain recombines TRBV4-2 with TRBJ2-4, with D perhaps TRBD1 (6 bases). Trimming removed 0 bases at V and 2 bases at J, with 14 bases between. CDR3 size: 17 residues. The germline V gene has CDR1 LGHNA and CDR2 YNFKEQ.

The chain carries TRBV7-9 and TRBJ2-1; the match to TRBD1 covers 9 bases. V was pared by 6 bases and J by 7 bases, with 7 bases of the junction left unmatched. Looked up from germline, CDR1 is SEHNR and CDR2 is FQNEAQ (reference sequence). The CDR3 length is 14 residues. The CDR3 sequence: CASSPQGAGNEQFF. The CDR3, as DNA: TGTGCCAGCAGTCCACAGGGGGCGGGTAATGAGCAGTTCTTC.

This chain links TRBV12-3 or TRBV12-4 with TRBJ1-6; D ambiguous. The length of the CDR3 is 13 residues. The V gene lost 6 bases and the J gene lost 10 bases, with 13 bases spanning the gap. CDR3 nucleotides: TGTGCCAGCAGCGATAGAGGGTTCTCACCCCTCCACTTT. It yields the protein CASSDRGFSPLHF.

J is TRBJ1-2 and V is TRBV6-5; the D is unclear. CDR1 is MNHEY and CDR2 is SVGAGI in the germline V gene. Trimming took 10 bases from V and 5 from J, leaving 8 bases between them. The CDR3 is made up of 10 amino acids. CDR3 bases: TGTGCCAAGGTAGGTTATGGCTACACCTTC. Translating it yields CAKVGYGYTF.

The CDR3 nucleotides are TGTGCCAGCAGTTTACGGGTTACCTACGAGCAGTACTTC. Translated, it gives CASSLRVTYEQYF. This sequence joins TRBV27 and TRBJ2-7, with unresolved D. Germline V gives CDR1 MNHEY, CDR2 SMNVEV (reference sequence). Trimming pared 2 bases from V and 2 bases from J, leaving 7 bases between. The CDR3 spans 13 residues.

The genes are TRBV6-5 and TRBJ2-7; 9 bases match TRBD1. Germline V gives CDR1 MNHEY, CDR2 SVGAGI. V shed 7 bases, J shed 13 bases, and the junction held 14 bases outside the gene matches. The CDR3 covers 13 residues. This CDR3 is CASTPETGGAPYF. The CDR3, as DNA: TGTGCCAGCACCCCGGAGACAGGGGGGGCGCCTTACTTC.

In its sample, this clone was seen a few times. V usage is TRBV5-1 and J usage is TRBJ2-3; D gene uncertain. The CDR3 is 13 amino acids. Germline V gives CDR1 SGHRS, CDR2 YFSETQ. V was shortened by 0 bases and J by 6 bases, with 8 bases between the two germline ends. The CDR3 DNA is TGCGCCAGCAGCTTGGACGGTTCCGATACGCAGTATTTT. Its protein product is CASSLDGSDTQYF.

This CDR3 reads CASSWGQETQYF. The CDR3, as DNA: TGTGCCAGCAGTTGGGGACAAGAGACCCAGTACTTC. The V call is TRBV6-2 or TRBV6-3, the J call TRBJ2-5; no definite D call. Germline CDR1 MNHEY, CDR2 SVGEGT. The CDR3 extends over 12 amino acids. The V gene lost 4 bases and the J gene lost 2 bases, with 5 bases spanning the gap.

This chain uses TRBV12-3 or TRBV12-4 with TRBJ1-5; D is unresolved. The CDR3 totals 13 residues. V was clipped by 1 base and J by 11 bases, with 12 bases between them. CDR3: CASSLGPLGTQHF. DNA of the CDR3: TGTGCCAGCAGTTTAGGCCCCTTAGGGACCCAGCATTTT.

The chain uses TRBV11-2 and TRBJ1-3; D gene uncertain. V lost 3 bases to trimming and J lost 0 bases, with 9 bases between them. Germline-derived CDR1 and CDR2 are SGHAT and FQNNGV. The CDR3 totals 15 residues. The CDR3 region is CASSLGTSSGNTIYF. The CDR3 DNA reads TGTGCCAGCAGCTTGGGAACGAGCTCTGGAAACACCATATATTTT.

The V and J genes are TRBV27 and TRBJ2-2; possible D gene TRBD2, 5 bases. This CDR3 spans 17 amino acids. Trimming took 2 bases from V and 2 from J, leaving 15 bases between them. Per the germline V gene, CDR1 is MNHEY and CDR2 is SMNVEV (reference sequence). In nucleotides, the CDR3 is TGTGCCAGCAGTTTAGGTAGCGTACAGCGAAACACCGGGGAGCTGTTTTTT. Its translation is CASSLGSVQRNTGELFF.

This chain uses TRBV27 with TRBJ1-5; D remains ambiguous. Trimming cost V 3 bases and J 5 bases, with 8 bases left between them. Germline V gives CDR1 MNHEY, CDR2 SMNVEV (reference sequence). The CDR3 length is 13 residues. CDR3 residues: CASSFTGHQPQHF. Written as DNA, the CDR3 is TGTGCCAGCAGTTTCACGGGTCATCAGCCCCAGCATTTT.

Here the CDR3 DNA reads TGTGCCAGCAACCCCCGGGGGGATAATGAAAAACTGTTTTTT. This sequence encodes CASNPRGDNEKLFF. This chain uses TRBV6-5 with TRBJ1-4, with a weak D call TRBD1 (5 bases). The V gene lost 7 bases and the J gene lost 4 bases, with 13 bases spanning the gap. The CDR3 has 14 amino acids. The germline CDR1 and CDR2 sequences are MNHEY and SVGAGI.

The chain employs TRBV5-6 and TRBJ2-6; D not resolved. The CDR3 runs to 16 residues. Trimming cost V 6 bases and J 2 bases, with 15 bases left between them. Germline lookup yields CDR1 SGHDT and CDR2 YYEEEE. This CDR3 reads CASMIRILPGANVLTF. In DNA form, the CDR3 reads TGTGCCAGCATGATACGCATCCTGCCTGGGGCCAACGTCCTGACTTTC.

V is TRBV6-5 and J is TRBJ2-3; the D is unclear. CDR1 is MNHEY and CDR2 is SVGAGI in the germline V gene. Trimming took off 10 bases at V and 1 base at J, with 9 bases between the two ends. The CDR3 has 12 residues. CDR3 sequence (DNA): TGTGCCACCCTTCAAGGCACAGATACGCAGTATTTT. Protein sequence: CATLQGTDTQYF.

The chain couples TRBV12-5 to TRBJ1-3; D uncertain. Germline-derived CDR1 and CDR2 are LGHNT and FRNRAP. Trimming stripped 5 bases from V and 1 base from J, with 9 bases between. CDR3 length: 14 amino acids. Here the CDR3 reads CASGPIRSGNTIYF. CDR3 coding DNA: TGTGCTAGTGGTCCCATAAGGTCTGGAAACACCATATATTTT.

The chain is built from TRBV7-2 and TRBJ2-3; D uncertain. The germline V gene encodes CDR1 SGHTA and CDR2 FQGNSA. The V end lost 5 bases, the J end lost 6 bases, and 6 bases lay between the germline ends. The CDR3 runs 11 residues. The CDR3 reads CASSAADTQYF. The DNA of the CDR3 is TGTGCCAGCAGCGCTGCGGATACGCAGTATTTT.

This chain links TRBV29-1 with TRBJ1-2; D might be TRBD1 (6 bases). Germline values: CDR1 SQVTM, CDR2 ANQGSEA. The V and J ends lost 4 bases and 4 bases respectively, with 13 bases between them. The CDR3 is made up of 13 amino acids. CDR3 nucleotide sequence: TGCAGCGTTGGGGGGGGCGCGGGCTATGGCTACACCTTC. It codes for CSVGGGAGYGYTF.

This clone was picked up one time. The chain joins TRBV12-5 to TRBJ2-3; the D gene is possibly TRBD2 (7 bases). The germline V gene encodes CDR1 LGHNT and CDR2 FRNRAP. CDR3 length: 13 residues. V gave up 6 bases and J gave up 6 bases, with 13 bases separating them. This CDR3 is CASGPGGGDTQYF. The CDR3 region has the DNA TGTGCTAGTGGCCCTGGGGGGGGCGATACGCAGTATTTT.

This rearrangement joins TRBV7-2 to TRBJ2-6; D is unresolved. The CDR3 totals 11 residues. The V gene's germline CDR1 is SGHTA and CDR2 FQGNSA. With 7 bases removed from V and 4 bases from J, the gap between germline ends came to 2 bases. CDR3 sequence reads: CASTGANVLTF. As DNA, the CDR3 is TGTGCCAGCACCGGGGCCAACGTCCTGACTTTC.

The sample holds a few counts of this clone. V usage is TRBV15 and J usage is TRBJ2-5; TRBD1 matches 7 bases. Looked up from germline, CDR1 is LNHNV and CDR2 is YYDKDF (reference sequence). This CDR3 spans 13 amino acids. J was trimmed by 5 bases and V by 3 bases; bases with no gene match: 3. CDR3: CATSSRQGETQYF. CDR3 DNA: TGTGCCACCAGCAGCAGACAGGGTGAGACCCAGTACTTC.

The rearrangement links TRBV10-3 to TRBJ2-7, with D unresolved. Germline CDR1 is ENHRY and CDR2 is SYGVKD. This CDR3 contains 17 residues. With 3 bases removed from V and 3 bases from J, the gap between germline ends came to 21 bases. DNA for the CDR3: TGTGCCATCAGTGATAGACGAACCGAGCGCATCGACTACGAGCAGTACTTC. As protein: CAISDRRTERIDYEQYF.

The DNA for the CDR3 is TGTGCCAGCAGTGTGGGGGGGAGCTCCTATAATTCACCCCTCCACTTT. This encodes CASSVGGSSYNSPLHF. The chain is built from TRBV28 and TRBJ1-6; tentative D call: TRBD1 (5 bases). There are 16 residues in the CDR3. Trimming stripped 5 bases from V and 0 bases from J, with 11 bases between. From germline, CDR1 is MDHEN and CDR2 SYDVKM.

The chain combines TRBV4-3 with TRBJ2-7, with 8 bases matching TRBD1. The CDR3 runs to 14 residues. Unmatched junction bases numbered 6, after V lost 4 bases and J lost 4 bases. Germline loops: CDR1 LGHNA, CDR2 YSLEER. CDR3 in DNA: TGCGCCAGCAGCCGGGCAGGGGGCGAATACGAGCAGTACTTC. The encoded protein is CASSRAGGEYEQYF.

This clone was seen only once. The rearrangement links TRBV19 to TRBJ2-1, with D perhaps matching TRBD1 (5 bases). The CDR3 runs 15 residues. V was cut by 3 bases and J by 2 bases, with 11 bases left in between. Germline V gives CDR1 LNHDA, CDR2 SQIVND (reference sequence). The CDR3 is CASSISKGTYNEQFF. The DNA of the CDR3 is TGTGCCAGTAGTATCTCAAAGGGGACCTACAATGAGCAGTTCTTC.

Here the CDR3 DNA reads TGCGCCAGCAGCGTAACTAGCGGGAGCTCCTACGAGCAGTACTTC. Its translation: CASSVTSGSSYEQYF. The chain recombines TRBV5-1 with TRBJ2-7; 11 bases align to TRBD2. Germline V lookup: CDR1 SGHRS, CDR2 YFSETQ. V gave up 4 bases and J gave up 0 bases; unmatched junction bases: 3. The CDR3 is 15 residues long.

This clone was seen a few times. The chain links TRBV10-3 to TRBJ1-6; 8 bases fit TRBD1. The CDR3 runs to 14 residues. With V trimmed by 6 bases and J by 6 bases, 4 bases remained unmatched. Germline V lookup: CDR1 ENHRY, CDR2 SYGVKD. Here the CDR3 DNA reads TGTGCCATCAGGAGGACAGGGACTAATTCACCCCTCCACTTT. It specifies CAIRRTGTNSPLHF.

The V gene is TRBV18, the J gene TRBJ1-1; the D is unclear. This CDR3 region has 15 residues. V lost 3 bases to trimming and J lost 3 bases, with 14 bases between them. Germline V gene sequence: CDR1 KGHSH, CDR2 LQKENI. CDR3 DNA: TGTGCCAGCTCACCCCCAGGCTCGGTCGACACTGAAGCTTTCTTT. Its translation is CASSPPGSVDTEAFF.